Presented here are 21 T cell receptor beta chains from one specimen sequenced in a study of T cell changes during pregnancy in multiple sclerosis (dated by TCRdb to between 2018 and 2021). The library came from the immunoSEQ multiplex PCR assay. Held by TCRdb, this immuneACCESS table contains in-frame sequences only and omits some clones. Under half of the omission traces to an unresolved V gene where checked; the cause of the rest is unknown. This sample comprises around 53,000 clones, under 95% of them detected only once. Approximately 2.8% of the sample is held by the ten biggest clonotypes. This specimen consisted of CD8+ T cells from peripheral blood mononuclear cells, obtained before pregnancy. The receptors were sampled from a female donor with multiple sclerosis, enrolled in a pregnancy study.

The gene calls are TRBV15 and TRBJ1-1, with 7 bases fitting TRBD1. Germline values: CDR1 LNHNV, CDR2 YYDKDF (reference sequence). The V gene end was trimmed by 0 bases and the J gene end by 6 bases; junction bases not matched to a gene: 7. This CDR3 has 15 amino acids. In DNA, the CDR3 is TGTGCCACCAGCAGAGATAAGGGGGCCGGGGCTGAAGCTTTCTTT. It translates to CATSRDKGAGAEAFF. Filled out from reference TRBV15 and TRBJ1-1, the complete variable domain reads DAMVIQNPRYQVTQFGKPVTLSCSQTLNHNVMYWYQQKSSQAPKLLFHYYDKDFNNEADTPDNFQSRRPNTSFCFLDIRSPGLGDTAMYLCATSRDKGAGAEAFFGQGTRLTVV.

The chain uses TRBV6-5 and TRBJ2-3; 7 nucleotides align to TRBD2. The CDR3 is made up of 15 amino acids. After removal of 5 bases from V and 2 bases from J, the junction contained 7 bases not matched to a gene. CDR1 is MNHEY, CDR2 SVGAGI, per germline. The CDR3 region has the DNA TGTGCCAGCAGTCCTGTGGCGGGGGACACAGATACGCAGTATTTT. Encoded protein: CASSPVAGDTDTQYF.

This chain uses TRBV6-4 with TRBJ2-5, with D possibly being TRBD2 (6 bases). The germline gives CDR1 MRHNA, CDR2 SNTAGT. The ends were cut back, 0 bases at V and 4 bases at J, with 6 bases in the middle. The CDR3 is 13 residues long. CDR3 residues: CASSDSSGETQYF. As DNA, the CDR3 is TGTGCCAGCAGTGACTCTAGCGGAGAGACCCAGTACTTC.

V is TRBV7-6 and J is TRBJ2-1; D perhaps matches TRBD2 (6 bases). There are 14 residues in the CDR3. Germline V gene lookup returns CDR1 SGHVS and CDR2 FNYEAQ. Trimming removed 0 bases at V and 5 bases at J, with 8 bases between. In DNA, the CDR3 is TGTGCCAGCAGCTTAGCGGGGGGAAACAATGAGCAGTTCTTC. Amino acid sequence: CASSLAGGNNEQFF.

The V and J genes are TRBV27 and TRBJ1-2; 7 bases line up with TRBD1. CDR1 and CDR2 from the germline V gene are MNHEY and SMNVEV (reference sequence). J was trimmed by 3 bases and V by 2 bases; bases with no gene match: 0. There are 13 residues in the CDR3. In nucleotides, the CDR3 is TGTGCCAGCAGTTTACAGGGGGACTATGGCTACACCTTC. Translation: CASSLQGDYGYTF.

The rearrangement joins TRBV5-1 to TRBJ1-5; no firm D call. Trimming cost V 0 bases and J 10 bases, with 11 bases left between them. Germline V gene sequence: CDR1 SGHRS, CDR2 YFSETQ. This CDR3 region has 13 residues. The CDR3 protein is CASSLAGNGPQHF. The CDR3 region has the DNA TGCGCCAGCAGCTTGGCCGGGAACGGTCCCCAGCATTTT.

The chain joins TRBV18 to TRBJ2-3; D not resolved. The V gene lost 3 bases and the J gene lost 2 bases, with 15 bases spanning the gap. Per the germline V gene, CDR1 is KGHSH and CDR2 is LQKENI. This CDR3 has 16 residues. The CDR3 DNA reads TGTGCCAGCTCACCCGCCGCAGGCACCCTCACAGATACGCAGTATTTT. This encodes CASSPAAGTLTDTQYF. Using reference TRBV18 and TRBJ2-3 for the parts outside the CDR3, the full variable domain is NAGVMQNPRHLVRRRGQEARLRCSPMKGHSHVYWYRQLPEEGLKFMVYLQKENIIDESGMPKERFSAEFPKEGPSILRIQQVVRGDSAAYFCASSPAAGTLTDTQYFGPGTRLTVL.

The chain carries TRBV5-5 and TRBJ2-7, with D perhaps TRBD2 (5 bases). This CDR3 contains 12 residues. Germline lookup yields CDR1 SGHKS and CDR2 YYEKEE (reference sequence). Trimming removed 2 bases from V and 6 bases from J, with 9 bases in between. The CDR3 protein is CASSFEGFEQYF. CDR3 DNA: TGTGCCAGCAGCTTTGAGGGTTTCGAGCAGTACTTC.

This clone was detected only a few times. The chain combines TRBV12-5 with TRBJ1-1, with D possibly TRBD1 on 6 matching bases. V lost 1 base and J lost 8, with 17 bases in between. CDR1 LGHNT and CDR2 FRNRAP come from the germline V gene. There are 15 residues in the CDR3. CDR3 in DNA: TGTGCTAGTGGTTTGGACATCGGACAGAGAATAGAAGCTTTCTTT. It specifies CASGLDIGQRIEAFF.

The J gene is TRBJ1-5, the V gene TRBV27; D is unclear. In germline, CDR1 is MNHEY, CDR2 SMNVEV (reference sequence). V lost 6 bases, J lost 1 base, and 7 bases lay in between. The CDR3 loop spans 13 amino acids. CDR3 sequence: CASSPGSNQPQHF. The CDR3 nucleotides read TGTGCCAGCAGCCCCGGGAGCAATCAGCCCCAGCATTTT.

In DNA, the CDR3 is TGTGCCAGCAGCGCCCCCAACAGGGGTAGGGACTATGGCTACACCTTC. Translation: CASSAPNRGRDYGYTF. The chain carries TRBV9 and TRBJ1-2; 7 positions match TRBD1. V shed 3 bases, J shed 3 bases, and the junction held 11 bases outside the gene matches. CDR1 is SGDLS, CDR2 YYNGEE, per germline. The CDR3 is 16 residues long.

The chain couples TRBV11-2 to TRBJ2-2, with 7 bases fitting TRBD1. CDR3 length equals 14 residues. Germline assignment: CDR1 SGHAT and CDR2 FQNNGV. V gave up 2 bases and J gave up 6 bases; unmatched junction bases: 3. The CDR3 nucleotides are TGTGCCAGCAGCTTAACAGGGGATCCCGGGGAGCTGTTTTTT. Its protein is CASSLTGDPGELFF.

The chain couples TRBV29-1 to TRBJ1-2; a possible D gene is TRBD1 (6 bases). The V gene lost 5 bases and the J gene lost 6 bases, with 13 bases spanning the gap. The CDR3 loop spans 12 amino acids. Germline V gene lookup returns CDR1 SQVTM and CDR2 ANQGSEA. The CDR3 loop reads CSVLGGGDGYTF. CDR3 DNA: TGCAGCGTTTTGGGCGGGGGCGATGGCTACACCTTC.

This sequence joins TRBV7-3 and TRBJ1-4; 7 bases are a match to TRBD1. The germline gives CDR1 SGHTA, CDR2 FQGTGA. This CDR3 has 15 residues. The J segment lost 3 bases and the V segment lost 6 bases, leaving 7 bases of the junction unmatched. Here the CDR3 DNA reads TGTGCCAGCAGGAGGACGGGACAGCCTAATGAAAAACTGTTTTTT. Its translation is CASRRTGQPNEKLFF.

J is TRBJ2-7 and V is TRBV10-3; TRBD1 matches 9 bases. Germline V gives CDR1 ENHRY, CDR2 SYGVKD. The CDR3 is 15 residues long. Germline trimming cut 6 bases from V and 5 bases from J; bases unmatched to any gene: 11. The CDR3 nucleotides read TGTGCCATCAGAGCCTGGACAGGGGACGTCCACGAGCAGTACTTC. Translated: CAIRAWTGDVHEQYF.

The rearrangement joins TRBV5-1 to TRBJ2-7; perhaps TRBD2 as D (5 bases). Deletions cut 4 bases from V and 3 bases from J, with 14 bases between. This CDR3 region has 14 residues. The germline V gene has CDR1 SGHRS and CDR2 YFSETQ. The CDR3 DNA follows: TGCGCCAGCAGCCCACCCGGGGTCGGCTACGAGCAGTACTTC. As protein: CASSPPGVGYEQYF.

The chain combines TRBV19 with TRBJ2-1; 7 bases are shared with TRBD2. J lost 4 bases, V lost 7 bases, and 4 bases had no gene match. The CDR3 extends over 13 amino acids. Germline V lookup: CDR1 LNHDA, CDR2 SQIVND (reference sequence). The CDR3 loop is CASTPGLYNEQFF. The CDR3 DNA sequence: TGTGCCAGTACCCCGGGACTATACAATGAGCAGTTCTTC. The full variable domain, with the rest looked up from reference TRBV19 and TRBJ2-1, is DGGITQSPKYLFRKEGQNVTLSCEQNLNHDAMYWYRQDPGQGLRLIYYSQIVNDFQKGDIAEGYSVSREKKESFPLTVTSAQKNPTAFYLCASTPGLYNEQFFGPGTRLTVL.

The chain joins TRBV5-1 to TRBJ2-1; 7 nucleotides match TRBD2. CDR1 and CDR2 (germline): SGHRS, YFSETQ. With 7 bases clipped from V and 8 bases from J, the junction kept 9 bases outside the gene matches. This CDR3 contains 13 residues. CDR3 sequence: CASSPAAGDEQFF. CDR3 bases: TGCGCCAGCTCCCCAGCCGCGGGGGATGAGCAGTTCTTC.

V and J are TRBV7-6 and TRBJ1-3, with TRBD1 as a possible D gene (5 bases). This CDR3 is 14 amino acids long. Germline V gene data show CDR1 as SGHVS and CDR2 as FNYEAQ. The CDR3 region is CATGGGVAGNTIYF. The DNA for the CDR3 is TGTGCTACGGGGGGGGGAGTCGCTGGAAACACCATATATTTT.

The rearrangement links TRBV9 to TRBJ1-2; D is unclear. V lost 0 bases and J lost 8, with 8 bases in between. CDR1 and CDR2 from the germline V gene are SGDLS and YYNGEE. This CDR3 region has 12 residues. This CDR3 reads CASSVVSSGYTF. In nucleotides, the CDR3 is TGTGCCAGCAGCGTAGTGTCGTCGGGCTACACCTTC.

The chain is built from TRBV7-2 and TRBJ2-7, with 7 bases aligning to TRBD2. Germline V gene data show CDR1 as SGHTA and CDR2 as FQGNSA. After removal of 3 bases from V and 2 bases from J, the junction contained 7 bases not matched to a gene. This CDR3 is built from 15 residues. CDR3 region: CASSLPGGGTYEQYF. The CDR3 nucleotides read TGTGCCAGCAGCTTGCCGGGGGGAGGTACCTACGAGCAGTACTTC.